This TCR beta chain was sequenced during a study of shared T cell receptors in the human thymus. The repertoire was sequenced with immunoSEQ multiplex PCR; TCRdb's copy has only in-frame clones and lacks some. The table records 700,000 or so clones, 70% to 90% of them present only once. V lost 3 bases and J 1 base, leaving 18 bases between the germline ends. This CDR3 comprises 17 residues. Germline values: CDR1 LNHDA, CDR2 SQIVND (reference sequence). In addition, the sample was reused for a study of human thymus T cells. That paper states: Thymic samples were excised during corrective heart operations. Thymic repertoires from unrelated individuals overlapped highly, related research reported.

The sequence came from a girl less than two years old with a congenital heart defect. The chain has TRBV19 and TRBJ1-2; maybe TRBD1 (6 bases). Sequenced: thymocytes. DNA of the CDR3: TGTGCCAGTAGTATTGATCGGGGGGCGCTTTTTAACTATGGCTACACCTTC. Its protein is CASSIDRGALFNYGYTF.